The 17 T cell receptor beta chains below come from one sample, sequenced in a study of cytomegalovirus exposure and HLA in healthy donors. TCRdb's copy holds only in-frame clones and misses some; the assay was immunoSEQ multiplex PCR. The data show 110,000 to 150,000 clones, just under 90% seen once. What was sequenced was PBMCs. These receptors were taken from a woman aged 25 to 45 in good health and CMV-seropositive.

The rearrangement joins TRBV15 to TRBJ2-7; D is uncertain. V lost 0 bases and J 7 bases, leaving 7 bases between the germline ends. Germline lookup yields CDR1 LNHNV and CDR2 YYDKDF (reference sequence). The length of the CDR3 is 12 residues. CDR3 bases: TGTGCCACCAGCAGAGATTCTGCGGAGCAGTACTTC. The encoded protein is CATSRDSAEQYF.

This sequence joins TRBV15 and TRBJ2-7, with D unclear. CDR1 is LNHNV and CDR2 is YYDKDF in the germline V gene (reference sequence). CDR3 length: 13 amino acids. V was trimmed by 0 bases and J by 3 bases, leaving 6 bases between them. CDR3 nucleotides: TGTGCCACCAGCAGAGATGTCGGCTACGAGCAGTACTTC. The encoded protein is CATSRDVGYEQYF.

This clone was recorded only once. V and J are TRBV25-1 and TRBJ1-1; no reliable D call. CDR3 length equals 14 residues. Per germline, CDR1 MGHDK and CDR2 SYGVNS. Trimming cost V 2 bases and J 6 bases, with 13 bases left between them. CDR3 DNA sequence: TGTGCCAGCAGTGAAGTTTGGGGTAGCGCTGAAGCTTTCTTT. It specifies CASSEVWGSAEAFF.

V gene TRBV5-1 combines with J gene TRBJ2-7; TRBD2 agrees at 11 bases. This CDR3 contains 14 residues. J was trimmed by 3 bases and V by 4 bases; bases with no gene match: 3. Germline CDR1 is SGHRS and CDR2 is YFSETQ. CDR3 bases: TGCGCCAGCAGCGACACTAGCGGGAGCTACGAGCAGTACTTC. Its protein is CASSDTSGSYEQYF.

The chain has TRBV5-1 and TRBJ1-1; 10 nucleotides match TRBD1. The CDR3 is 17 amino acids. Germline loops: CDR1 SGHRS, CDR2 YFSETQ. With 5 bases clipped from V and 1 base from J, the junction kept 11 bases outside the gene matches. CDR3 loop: CASSRTGTGVANTEAFF. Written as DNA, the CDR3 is TGCGCCAGCAGTCGAACCGGGACAGGGGTCGCGAACACTGAAGCTTTCTTT.

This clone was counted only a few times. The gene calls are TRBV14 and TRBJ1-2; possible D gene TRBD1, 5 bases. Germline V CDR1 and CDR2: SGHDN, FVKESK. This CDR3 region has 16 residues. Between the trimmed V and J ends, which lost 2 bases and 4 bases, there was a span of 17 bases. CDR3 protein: CASSQLLSTDLYGYTF. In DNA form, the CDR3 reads TGTGCCAGCAGCCAACTCCTCTCGACAGACCTCTATGGCTACACCTTC.

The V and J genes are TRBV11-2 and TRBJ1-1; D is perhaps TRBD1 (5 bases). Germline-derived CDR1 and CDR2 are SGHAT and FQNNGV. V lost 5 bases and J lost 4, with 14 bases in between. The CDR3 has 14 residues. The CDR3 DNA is TGTGCCAGCAGCCGGGGGACTCTCGTCACTGAAGCTTTCTTT. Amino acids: CASSRGTLVTEAFF.

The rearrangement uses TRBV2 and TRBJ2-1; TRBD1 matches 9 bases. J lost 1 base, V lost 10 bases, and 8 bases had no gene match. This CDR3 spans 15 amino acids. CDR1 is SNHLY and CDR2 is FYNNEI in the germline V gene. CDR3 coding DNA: TGTGCCATCACCCGGGGGACAGGGTCCTACAATGAGCAGTTCTTC. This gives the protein CAITRGTGSYNEQFF.

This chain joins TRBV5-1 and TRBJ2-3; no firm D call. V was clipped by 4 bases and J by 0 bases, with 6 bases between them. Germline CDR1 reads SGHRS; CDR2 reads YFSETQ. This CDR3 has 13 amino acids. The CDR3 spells CASSVRSTDTQYF. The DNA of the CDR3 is TGCGCCAGCAGCGTTCGGAGCACAGATACGCAGTATTTT. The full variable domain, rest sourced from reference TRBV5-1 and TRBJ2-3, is KAGVTQTPRYLIKTRGQQVTLSCSPISGHRSVSWYQQTPGQGLQFLFEYFSETQRNKGNFPGRFSGRQFSNSRSEMNVSTLELGDSALYLCASSVRSTDTQYFGPGTRLTVL.

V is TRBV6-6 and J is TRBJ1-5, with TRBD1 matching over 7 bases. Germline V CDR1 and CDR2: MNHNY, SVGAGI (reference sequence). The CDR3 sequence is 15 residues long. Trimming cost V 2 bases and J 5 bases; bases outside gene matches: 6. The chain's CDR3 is CASSYNRGGDQPQHF. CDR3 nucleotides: TGTGCCAGCAGTTACAACAGGGGAGGCGATCAGCCCCAGCATTTT.

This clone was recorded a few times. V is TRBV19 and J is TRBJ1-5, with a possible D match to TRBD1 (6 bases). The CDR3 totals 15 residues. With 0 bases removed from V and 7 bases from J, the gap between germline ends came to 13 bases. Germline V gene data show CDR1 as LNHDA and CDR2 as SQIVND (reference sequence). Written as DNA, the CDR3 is TGTGCCAGTAGTATAGATCAGGGGTCTTGGCAGCCCCAGCATTTT. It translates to CASSIDQGSWQPQHF.

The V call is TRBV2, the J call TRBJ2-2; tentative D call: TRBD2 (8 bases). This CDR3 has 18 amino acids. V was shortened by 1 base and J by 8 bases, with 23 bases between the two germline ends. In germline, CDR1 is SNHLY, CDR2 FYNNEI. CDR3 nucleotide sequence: TGTGCCAGCAGTGAAGTCTGGAGCGGGGGACAGCGAATGGGGGAGCTGTTTTTT. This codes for CASSEVWSGGQRMGELFF. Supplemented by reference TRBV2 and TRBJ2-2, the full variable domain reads EPEVTQTPSHQVTQMGQEVILRCVPISNHLYFYWYRQILGQKVEFLVSFYNNEISEKSEIFDDQFSVERPDGSNFTLKIRSTKLEDSAMYFCASSEVWSGGQRMGELFFGEGSRLTVL.

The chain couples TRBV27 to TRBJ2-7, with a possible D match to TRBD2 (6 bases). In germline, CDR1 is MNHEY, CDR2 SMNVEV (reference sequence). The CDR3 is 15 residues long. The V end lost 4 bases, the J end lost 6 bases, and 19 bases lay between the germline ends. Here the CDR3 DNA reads TGTGCCAGCAGTTCCACCCGGACGGGAGACTTCGAGCAGTACTTC. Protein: CASSSTRTGDFEQYF.

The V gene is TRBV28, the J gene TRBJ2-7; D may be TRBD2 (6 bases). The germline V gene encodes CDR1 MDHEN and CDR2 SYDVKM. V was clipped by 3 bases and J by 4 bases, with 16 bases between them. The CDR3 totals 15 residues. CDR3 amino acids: CASSLPGEDRYEQYF. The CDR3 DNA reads TGTGCCAGCAGTTTGCCCGGGGAGGATAGGTACGAGCAGTACTTC.

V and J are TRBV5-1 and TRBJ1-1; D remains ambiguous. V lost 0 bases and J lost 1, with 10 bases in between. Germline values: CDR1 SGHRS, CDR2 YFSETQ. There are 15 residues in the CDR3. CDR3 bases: TGCGCCAGCAGCTTGGTAGTGGGCCCGAACACTGAAGCTTTCTTT. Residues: CASSLVVGPNTEAFF.

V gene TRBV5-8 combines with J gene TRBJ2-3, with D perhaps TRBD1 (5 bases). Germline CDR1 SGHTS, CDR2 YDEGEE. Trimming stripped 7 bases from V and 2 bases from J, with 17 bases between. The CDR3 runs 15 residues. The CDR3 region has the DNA TGTGCCAGCGGGGAAGGGGATACAGACACAGATACGCAGTATTTT. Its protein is CASGEGDTDTDTQYF.

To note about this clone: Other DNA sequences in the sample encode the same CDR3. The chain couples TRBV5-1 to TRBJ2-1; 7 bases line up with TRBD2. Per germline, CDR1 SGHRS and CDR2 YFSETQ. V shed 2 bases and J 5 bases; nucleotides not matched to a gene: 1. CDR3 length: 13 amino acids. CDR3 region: CASSFGGDNEQFF. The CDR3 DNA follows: TGCGCCAGCAGCTTTGGGGGGGACAATGAGCAGTTCTTC. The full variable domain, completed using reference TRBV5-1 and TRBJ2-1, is KAGVTQTPRYLIKTRGQQVTLSCSPISGHRSVSWYQQTPGQGLQFLFEYFSETQRNKGNFPGRFSGRQFSNSRSEMNVSTLELGDSALYLCASSFGGDNEQFFGPGTRLTVL.